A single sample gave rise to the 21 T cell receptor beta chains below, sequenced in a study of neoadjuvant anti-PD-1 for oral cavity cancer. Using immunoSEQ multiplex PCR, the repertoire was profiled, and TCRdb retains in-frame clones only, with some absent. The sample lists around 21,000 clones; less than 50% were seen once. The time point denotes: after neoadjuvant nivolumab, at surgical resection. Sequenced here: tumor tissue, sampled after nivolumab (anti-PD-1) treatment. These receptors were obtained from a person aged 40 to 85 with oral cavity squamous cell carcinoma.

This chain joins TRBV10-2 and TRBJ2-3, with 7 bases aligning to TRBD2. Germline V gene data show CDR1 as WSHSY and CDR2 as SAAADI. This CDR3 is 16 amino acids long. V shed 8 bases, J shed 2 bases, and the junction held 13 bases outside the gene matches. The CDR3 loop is CASQREGHLITDTQYF. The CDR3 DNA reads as TGCGCCAGCCAGAGGGAGGGCCACCTCATCACAGATACGCAGTATTTT.

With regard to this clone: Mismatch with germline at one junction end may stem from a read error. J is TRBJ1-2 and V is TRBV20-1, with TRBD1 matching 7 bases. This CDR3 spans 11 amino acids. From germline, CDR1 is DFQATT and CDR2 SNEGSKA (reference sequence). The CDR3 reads CSASFDRDQLF. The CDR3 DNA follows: TGCAGTGCCTCTTTTGACAGGGACCAACTCTTC.

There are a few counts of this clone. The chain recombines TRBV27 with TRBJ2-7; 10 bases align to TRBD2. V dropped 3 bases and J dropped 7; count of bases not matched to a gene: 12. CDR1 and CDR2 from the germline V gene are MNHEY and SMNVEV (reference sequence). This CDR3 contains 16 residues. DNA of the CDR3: TGTGCCAGCAGTTTCCTCGGGACTAGCGTGGTCAGGGAGCAGTACTTC. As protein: CASSFLGTSVVREQYF.

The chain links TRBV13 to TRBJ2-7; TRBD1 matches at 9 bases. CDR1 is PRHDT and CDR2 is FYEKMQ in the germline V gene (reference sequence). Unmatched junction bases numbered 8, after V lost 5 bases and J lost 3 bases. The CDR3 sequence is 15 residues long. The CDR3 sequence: CASSPGQGPLYEQYF. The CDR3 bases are TGTGCCAGCAGCCCCGGACAGGGGCCCCTCTACGAGCAGTACTTC. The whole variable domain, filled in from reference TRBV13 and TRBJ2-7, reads AAGVIQSPRHLIKEKRETATLKCYPIPRHDTVYWYQQGPGQDPQFLISFYEKMQSDKGSIPDRFSAQQFSDYHSELNMSSLELGDSALYFCASSPGQGPLYEQYFGPGTRLTVT.

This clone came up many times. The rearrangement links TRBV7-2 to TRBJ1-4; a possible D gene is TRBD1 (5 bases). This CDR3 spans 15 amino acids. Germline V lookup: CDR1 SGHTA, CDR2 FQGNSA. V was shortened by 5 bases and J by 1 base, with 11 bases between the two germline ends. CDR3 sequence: CASSPGRQTNEKLFF. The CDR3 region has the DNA TGTGCCAGCAGCCCAGGGCGTCAAACTAATGAAAAACTGTTTTTT.

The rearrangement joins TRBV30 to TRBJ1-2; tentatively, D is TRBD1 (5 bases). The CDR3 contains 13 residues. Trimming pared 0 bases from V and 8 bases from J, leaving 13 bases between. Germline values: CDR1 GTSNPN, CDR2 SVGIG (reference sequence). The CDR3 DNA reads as TGTGCCTGGAGTGTATCGGCAGGGCTCGGCTACACCTTC. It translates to CAWSVSAGLGYTF.

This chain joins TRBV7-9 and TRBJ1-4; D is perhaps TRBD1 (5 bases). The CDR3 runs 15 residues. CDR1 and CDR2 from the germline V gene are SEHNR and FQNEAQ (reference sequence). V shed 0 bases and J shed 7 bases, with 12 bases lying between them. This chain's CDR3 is CASSLAAGLSEKLFF. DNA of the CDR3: TGTGCCAGCAGCTTAGCGGCAGGGCTAAGTGAAAAACTGTTTTTT.

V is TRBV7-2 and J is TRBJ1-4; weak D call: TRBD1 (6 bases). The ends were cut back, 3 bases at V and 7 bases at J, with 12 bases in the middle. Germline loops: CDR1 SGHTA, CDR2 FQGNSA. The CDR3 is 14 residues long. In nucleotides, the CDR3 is TGTGCCAGCAGCTTTCGCAGGGGCTCTGAAAAACTGTTTTTT. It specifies CASSFRRGSEKLFF.

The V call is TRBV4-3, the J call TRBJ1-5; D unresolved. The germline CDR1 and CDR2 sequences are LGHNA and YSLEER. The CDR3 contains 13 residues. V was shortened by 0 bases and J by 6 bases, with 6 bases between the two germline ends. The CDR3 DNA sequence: TGCGCCAGCAGCCAAGATAAGGGTCAGCCCCAGCATTTT. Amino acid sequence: CASSQDKGQPQHF.

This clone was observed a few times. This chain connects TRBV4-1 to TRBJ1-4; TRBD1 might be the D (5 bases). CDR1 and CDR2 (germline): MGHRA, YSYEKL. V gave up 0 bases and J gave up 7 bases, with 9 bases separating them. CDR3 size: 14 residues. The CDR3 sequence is CASSQEVRGEKLFF. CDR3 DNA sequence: TGCGCCAGCAGCCAAGAAGTAAGGGGTGAAAAACTGTTTTTT.

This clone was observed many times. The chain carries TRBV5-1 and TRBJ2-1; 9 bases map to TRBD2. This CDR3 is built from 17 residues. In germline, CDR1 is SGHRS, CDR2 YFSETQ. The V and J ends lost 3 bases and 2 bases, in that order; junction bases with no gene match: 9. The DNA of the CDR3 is TGCGCCAGCAGCTGGGGGACTAGCCGCGGGCCCTACAATGAGCAGTTCTTC. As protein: CASSWGTSRGPYNEQFF.

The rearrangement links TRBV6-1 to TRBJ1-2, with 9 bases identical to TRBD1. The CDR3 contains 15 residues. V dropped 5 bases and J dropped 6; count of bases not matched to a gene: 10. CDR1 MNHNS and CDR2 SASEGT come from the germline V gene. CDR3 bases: TGTGCCAGCAGTACCTTTCTACAGGGGGCGCATGGCTACACCTTC. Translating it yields CASSTFLQGAHGYTF.

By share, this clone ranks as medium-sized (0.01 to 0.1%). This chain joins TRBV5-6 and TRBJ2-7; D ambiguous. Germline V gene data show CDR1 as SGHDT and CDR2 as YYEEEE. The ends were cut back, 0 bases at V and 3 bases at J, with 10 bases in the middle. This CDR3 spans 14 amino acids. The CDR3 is CASSLALSNYEQYF. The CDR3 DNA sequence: TGTGCCAGCAGCTTGGCCCTCTCGAACTACGAGCAGTACTTC.

CDR3 nucleotide sequence: TGTGCCAGTAGTATAACGCGGGGGGACGGCTACACCTTC. It codes for CASSITRGDGYTF. The chain carries TRBV19 and TRBJ1-2, with D tentatively TRBD1 (5 bases). The CDR3 has 13 amino acids. Trimming cost V 2 bases and J 8 bases, with 12 bases left between them. Germline V CDR1 and CDR2: LNHDA, SQIVND (reference sequence). The full variable domain, in which reference TRBV19 and TRBJ1-2 provide the parts outside the CDR3, is DGGITQSPKYLFRKEGQNVTLSCEQNLNHDAMYWYRQDPGQGLRLIYYSQIVNDFQKGDIAEGYSVSREKKESFPLTVTSAQKNPTAFYLCASSITRGDGYTFGSGTRLTVV.

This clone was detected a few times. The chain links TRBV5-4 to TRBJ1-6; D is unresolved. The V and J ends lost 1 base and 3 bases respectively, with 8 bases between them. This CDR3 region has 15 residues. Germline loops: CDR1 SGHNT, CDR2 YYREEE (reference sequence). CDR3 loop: CASSLHGDYNSPLHF. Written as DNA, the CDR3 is TGTGCCAGCAGCTTGCATGGGGACTATAATTCACCCCTCCACTTT. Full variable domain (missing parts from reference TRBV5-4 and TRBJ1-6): ETGVTQSPTHLIKTRGQQVTLRCSSQSGHNTVSWYQQALGQGPQFIFQYYREEENGRGNFPPRFSGLQFPNYSSELNVNALELDDSALYLCASSLHGDYNSPLHFGNGTRLTVT.

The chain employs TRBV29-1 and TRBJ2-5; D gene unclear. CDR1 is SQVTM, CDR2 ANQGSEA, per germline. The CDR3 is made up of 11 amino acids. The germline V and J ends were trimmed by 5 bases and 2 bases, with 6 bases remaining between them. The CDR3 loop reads CSVRRQETQYF. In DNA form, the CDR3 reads TGCAGCGTTAGGAGACAAGAGACCCAGTACTTC. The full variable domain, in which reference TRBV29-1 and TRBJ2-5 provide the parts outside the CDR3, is SAVISQKPSRDICQRGTSLTIQCQVDSQVTMMFWYRQQPGQSLTLIATANQGSEATYESGFVIDKFPISRPNLTFSTLTVSNMSPEDSSIYLCSVRRQETQYFGPGTRLLVL.

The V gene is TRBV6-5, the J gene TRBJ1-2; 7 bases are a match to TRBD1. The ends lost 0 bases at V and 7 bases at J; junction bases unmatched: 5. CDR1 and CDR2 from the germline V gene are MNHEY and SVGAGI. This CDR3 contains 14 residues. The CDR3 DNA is TGTGCCAGCAGTTACTCTCAGGGGGTCGGTGGCTACACCTTC. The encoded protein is CASSYSQGVGGYTF.

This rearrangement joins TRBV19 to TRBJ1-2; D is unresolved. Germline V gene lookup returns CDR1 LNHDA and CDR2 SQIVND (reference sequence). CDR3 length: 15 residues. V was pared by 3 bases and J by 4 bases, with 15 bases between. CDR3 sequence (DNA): TGTGCCAGTAGTATTAATAGTGCGGGGAGCTATGGCTACACCTTC. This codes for CASSINSAGSYGYTF.

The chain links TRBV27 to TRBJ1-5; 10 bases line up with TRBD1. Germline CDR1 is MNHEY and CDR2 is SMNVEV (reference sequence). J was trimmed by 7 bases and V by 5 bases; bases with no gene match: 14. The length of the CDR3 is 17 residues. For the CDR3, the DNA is TGTGCCAGCAGTCGAAGGGGACAGGGGTTTCGAGAGCAGCCCCAGCATTTT. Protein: CASSRRGQGFREQPQHF.

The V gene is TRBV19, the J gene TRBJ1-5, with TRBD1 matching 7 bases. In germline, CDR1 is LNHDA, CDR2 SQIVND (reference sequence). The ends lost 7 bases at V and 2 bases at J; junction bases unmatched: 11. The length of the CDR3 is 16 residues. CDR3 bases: TGTGCCAGTACCCGGGACAGCGGTTCTGGCAATCAGCCCCAGCATTTT. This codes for CASTRDSGSGNQPQHF.

The CDR3 nucleotides read TGCGCCAGCAGCAAGACAGGGGACGACTCGGTCGGGGAGCTGTTTTTT. Its protein product is CASSKTGDDSVGELFF. V gene TRBV5-1 combines with J gene TRBJ2-2, with TRBD1 identical over 8 bases. There are 16 residues in the CDR3. V dropped 4 bases and J dropped 7; count of bases not matched to a gene: 12. Germline CDR1 SGHRS, CDR2 YFSETQ.